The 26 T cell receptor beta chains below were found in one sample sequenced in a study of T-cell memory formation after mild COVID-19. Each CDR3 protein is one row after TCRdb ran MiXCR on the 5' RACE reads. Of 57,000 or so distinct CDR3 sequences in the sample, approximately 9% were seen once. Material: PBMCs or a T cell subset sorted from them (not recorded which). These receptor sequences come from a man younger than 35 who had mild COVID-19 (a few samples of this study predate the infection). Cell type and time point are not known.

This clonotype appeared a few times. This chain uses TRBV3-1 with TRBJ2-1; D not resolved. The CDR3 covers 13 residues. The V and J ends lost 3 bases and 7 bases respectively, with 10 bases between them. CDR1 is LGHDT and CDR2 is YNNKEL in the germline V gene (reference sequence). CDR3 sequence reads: CASSQNFWNEQFF. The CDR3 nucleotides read TGTGCCAGCAGCCAGAACTTTTGGAATGAGCAGTTCTTC.

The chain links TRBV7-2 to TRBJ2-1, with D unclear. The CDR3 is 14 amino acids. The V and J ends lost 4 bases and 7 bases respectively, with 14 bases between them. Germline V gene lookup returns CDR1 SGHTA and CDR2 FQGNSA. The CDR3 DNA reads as TGTGCCAGCAGCTCCAATCGCGGTGAAAATGAGCAGTTCTTC. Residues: CASSSNRGENEQFF.

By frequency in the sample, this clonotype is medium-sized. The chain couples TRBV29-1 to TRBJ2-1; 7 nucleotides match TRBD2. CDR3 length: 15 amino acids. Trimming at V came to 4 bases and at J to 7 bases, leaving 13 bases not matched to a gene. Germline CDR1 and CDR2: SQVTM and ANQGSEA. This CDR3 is CSVVNRAGVLNEQFF. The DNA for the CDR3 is TGCAGCGTTGTAAATCGGGCGGGGGTCTTAAATGAGCAGTTCTTC.

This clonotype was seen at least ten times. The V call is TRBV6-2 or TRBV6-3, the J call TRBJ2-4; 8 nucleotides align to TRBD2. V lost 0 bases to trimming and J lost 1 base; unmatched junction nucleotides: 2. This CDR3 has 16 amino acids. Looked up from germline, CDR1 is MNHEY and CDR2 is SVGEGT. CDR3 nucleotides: TGTGCCAGCAGTTACTCGCGGACTAGCGCCAAAAACATTCAGTACTTC. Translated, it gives CASSYSRTSAKNIQYF.

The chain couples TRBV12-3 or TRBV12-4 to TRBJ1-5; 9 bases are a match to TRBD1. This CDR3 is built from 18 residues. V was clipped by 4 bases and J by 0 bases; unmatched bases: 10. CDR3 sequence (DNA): TGTGCCAGCAGTTATAGGGGACAGGGATTATATAGCAATCAGCCCCAGCATTTT. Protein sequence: CASSYRGQGLYSNQPQHF.

CDR3 coding DNA: TGTGCCAGCAGCGTAGTCCCGGGACAGGGATCCGAGCAGTACTTC. Its translation is CASSVVPGQGSEQYF. V gene TRBV9 combines with J gene TRBJ2-7, with 9 nucleotides matching TRBD1. Germline loops: CDR1 SGDLS, CDR2 YYNGEE. V shed 0 bases, J shed 6 bases, and the junction held 7 bases outside the gene matches. The CDR3 contains 15 residues.

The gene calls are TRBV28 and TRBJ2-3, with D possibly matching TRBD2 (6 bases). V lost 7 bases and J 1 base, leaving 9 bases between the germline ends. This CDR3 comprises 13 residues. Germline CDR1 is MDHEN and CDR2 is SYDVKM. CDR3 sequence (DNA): TGTGCCAGCAACCCTAGCGGCACAGATACGCAGTATTTT. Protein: CASNPSGTDTQYF.

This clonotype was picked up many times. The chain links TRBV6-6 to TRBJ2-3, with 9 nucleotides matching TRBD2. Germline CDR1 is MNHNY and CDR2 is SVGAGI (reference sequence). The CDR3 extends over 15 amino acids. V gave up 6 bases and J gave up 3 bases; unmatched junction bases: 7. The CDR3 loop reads CASSPIAGETDTQYF. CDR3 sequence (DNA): TGTGCCAGCAGCCCCATAGCGGGGGAGACAGATACGCAGTATTTT.

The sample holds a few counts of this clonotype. As DNA, the CDR3 is TGCAGTGCTTTACAGGGAAGTAATGAAAAACTGTTTTTT. It yields the protein CSALQGSNEKLFF. V and J are TRBV20-1 and TRBJ1-4, with D possibly matching TRBD1 (6 bases). The CDR3 covers 13 residues. V lost 5 bases to trimming and J lost 4 bases, with 11 bases between them. Germline CDR1 and CDR2: DFQATT and SNEGSKA (reference sequence).

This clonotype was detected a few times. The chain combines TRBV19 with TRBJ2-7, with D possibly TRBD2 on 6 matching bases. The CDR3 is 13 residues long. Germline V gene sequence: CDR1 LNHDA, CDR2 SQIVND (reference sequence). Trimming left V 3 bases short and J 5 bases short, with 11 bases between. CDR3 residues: CASSMGWTNEQYF. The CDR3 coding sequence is TGTGCCAGTAGTATGGGCTGGACTAACGAGCAGTACTTC.

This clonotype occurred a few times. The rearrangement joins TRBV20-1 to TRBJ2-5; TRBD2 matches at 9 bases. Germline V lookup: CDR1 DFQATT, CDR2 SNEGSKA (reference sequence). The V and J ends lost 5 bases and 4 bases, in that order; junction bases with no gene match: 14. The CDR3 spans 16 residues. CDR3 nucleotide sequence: TGCAGTGCTCCGAAGGCCGGGACTAGCCCCAGAGAGACCCAGTACTTC. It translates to CSAPKAGTSPRETQYF.

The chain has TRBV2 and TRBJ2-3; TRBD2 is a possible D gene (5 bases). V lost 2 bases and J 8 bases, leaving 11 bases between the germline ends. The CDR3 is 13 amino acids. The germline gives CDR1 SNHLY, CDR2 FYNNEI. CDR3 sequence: CASSERIEGTQYF. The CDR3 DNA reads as TGTGCCAGCAGTGAACGAATTGAGGGTACGCAGTATTTT.

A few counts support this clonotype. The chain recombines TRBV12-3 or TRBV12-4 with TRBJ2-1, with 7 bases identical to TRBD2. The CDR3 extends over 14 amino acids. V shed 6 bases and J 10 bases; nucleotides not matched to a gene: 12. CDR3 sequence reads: CASSRRGSGDEQFF. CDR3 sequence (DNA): TGTGCCAGCAGCCGCCGAGGGAGCGGGGACGAGCAGTTCTTC.

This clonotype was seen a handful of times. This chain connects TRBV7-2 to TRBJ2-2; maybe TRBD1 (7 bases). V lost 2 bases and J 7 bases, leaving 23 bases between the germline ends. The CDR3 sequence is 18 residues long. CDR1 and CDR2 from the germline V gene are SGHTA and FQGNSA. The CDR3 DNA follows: TGTGCCAGCAGCTTAAATGCCTTCGTGGCAGGGGGAGGCGGGGAGCTGTTTTTT. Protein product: CASSLNAFVAGGGGELFF.

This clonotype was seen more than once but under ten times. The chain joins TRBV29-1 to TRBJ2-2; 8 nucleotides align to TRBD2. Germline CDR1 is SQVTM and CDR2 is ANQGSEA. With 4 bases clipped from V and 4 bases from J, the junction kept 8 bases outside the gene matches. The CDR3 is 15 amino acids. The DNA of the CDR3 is TGCAGCGTTGGTGTTAGCGGGGTCGGCACCGGGGAGCTGTTTTTT. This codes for CSVGVSGVGTGELFF.

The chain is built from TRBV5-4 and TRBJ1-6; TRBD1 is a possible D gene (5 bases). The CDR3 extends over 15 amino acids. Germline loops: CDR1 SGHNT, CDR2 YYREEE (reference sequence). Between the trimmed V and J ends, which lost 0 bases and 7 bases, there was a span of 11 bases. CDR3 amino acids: CASSLDRRENSPLHF. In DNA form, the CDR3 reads TGTGCCAGCAGCTTGGACAGGCGGGAGAATTCACCCCTCCACTTT.

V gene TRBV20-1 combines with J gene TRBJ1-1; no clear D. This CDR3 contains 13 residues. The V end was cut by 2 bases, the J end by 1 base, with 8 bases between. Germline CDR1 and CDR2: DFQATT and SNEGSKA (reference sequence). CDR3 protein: CSARRDGNTEAFF. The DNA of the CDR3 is TGCAGTGCTAGAAGAGACGGGAACACTGAAGCTTTCTTT.

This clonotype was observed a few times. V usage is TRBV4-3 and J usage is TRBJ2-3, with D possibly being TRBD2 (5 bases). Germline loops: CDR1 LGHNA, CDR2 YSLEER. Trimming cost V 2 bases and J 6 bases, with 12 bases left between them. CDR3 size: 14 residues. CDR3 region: CASSQSYSADTQYF. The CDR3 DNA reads TGCGCCAGCAGCCAATCTTATAGCGCGGATACGCAGTATTTT.

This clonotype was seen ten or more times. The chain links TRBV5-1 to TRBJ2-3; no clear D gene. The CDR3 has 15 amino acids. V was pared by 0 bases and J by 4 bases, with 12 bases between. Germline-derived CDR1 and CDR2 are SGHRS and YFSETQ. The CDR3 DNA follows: TGCGCCAGCAGCTTGGATGGGGTCGGCTCAGATACGCAGTATTTT. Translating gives CASSLDGVGSDTQYF.

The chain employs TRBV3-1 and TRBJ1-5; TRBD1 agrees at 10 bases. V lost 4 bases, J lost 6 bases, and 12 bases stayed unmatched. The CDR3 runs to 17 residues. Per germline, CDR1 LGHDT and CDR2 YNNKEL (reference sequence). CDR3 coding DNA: TGTGCCAGCAGCCCGTTTTCCGGGACAGGGGTTGGTCAGCCCCAGCATTTT. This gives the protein CASSPFSGTGVGQPQHF.

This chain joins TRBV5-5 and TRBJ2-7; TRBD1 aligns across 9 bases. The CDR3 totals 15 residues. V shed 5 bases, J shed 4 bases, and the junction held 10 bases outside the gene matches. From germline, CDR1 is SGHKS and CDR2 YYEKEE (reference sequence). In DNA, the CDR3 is TGTGCCAGCAGGATGGGGGGACAGGGATTGTACGAGCAGTACGTC. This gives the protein CASRMGGQGLYEQYV.

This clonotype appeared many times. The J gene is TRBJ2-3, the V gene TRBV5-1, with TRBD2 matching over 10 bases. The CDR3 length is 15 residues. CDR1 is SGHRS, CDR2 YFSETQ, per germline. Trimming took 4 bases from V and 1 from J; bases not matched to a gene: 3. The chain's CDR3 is CASSPGLAGTDTQYF. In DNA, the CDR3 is TGCGCCAGCAGCCCCGGACTAGCGGGCACAGATACGCAGTATTTT.

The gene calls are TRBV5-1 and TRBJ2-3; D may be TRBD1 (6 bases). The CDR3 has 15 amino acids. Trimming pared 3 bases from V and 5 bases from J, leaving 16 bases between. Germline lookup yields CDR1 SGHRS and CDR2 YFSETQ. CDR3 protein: CASSYGTTLGDTQYF. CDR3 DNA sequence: TGCGCCAGCAGCTACGGGACAACTTTGGGAGATACGCAGTATTTT.

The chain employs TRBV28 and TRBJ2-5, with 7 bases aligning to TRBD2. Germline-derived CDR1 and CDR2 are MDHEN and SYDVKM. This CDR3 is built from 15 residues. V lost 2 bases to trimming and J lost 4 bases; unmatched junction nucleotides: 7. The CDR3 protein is CASSLPGGGAETQYF. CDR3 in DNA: TGTGCCAGCAGTTTACCGGGGGGTGGGGCAGAGACCCAGTACTTC.

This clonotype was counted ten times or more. The CDR3 nucleotides read TGTGCCAGCAGTCCAACGATTTTCAACAGGGGAAACGGTCAGCCCCAGCATTTT. Translating it yields CASSPTIFNRGNGQPQHF. The chain uses TRBV6-2 or TRBV6-3 and TRBJ1-5; 7 bases match TRBD1. V trimming: 5 bases; J trimming: 6 bases; junction bases outside the gene matches: 19. There are 18 residues in the CDR3. Germline V gene data show CDR1 as MNHEY and CDR2 as SVGEGT.

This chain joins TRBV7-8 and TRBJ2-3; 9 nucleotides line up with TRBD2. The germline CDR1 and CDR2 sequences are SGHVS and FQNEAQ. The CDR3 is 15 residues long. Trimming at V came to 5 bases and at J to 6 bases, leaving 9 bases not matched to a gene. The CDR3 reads CASSLPAGGPDTQYF. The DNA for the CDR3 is TGTGCCAGCAGCCTCCCGGCGGGGGGGCCCGATACGCAGTATTTT.